Following are 32 T cell receptor beta chains from one sample sequenced in a study of long-term antiretroviral therapy in people with HIV (dated by TCRdb to 2021 to 2024). The immunoSEQ hsTCRB v3.0 assay was used at survey level resolution to sequence the TRB variable region. Entries here come from immuneACCESS through TCRdb and include only in-frame sequences with V and J called. Some clones fail to appear in such tables; in the studies checked, an unresolved V gene covers under half of the shortfall, and the cause of the remainder is unknown. Counted in this sample were fewer than 10,000 clones; about 69% of them appeared once. 20% of the sample rests with the top ten. The sequencing here drew on unsorted PBMCs, taken 1.8 years before starting antiretroviral therapy. These receptors were collected from a man aged 35 to 55 with HIV.

The genes are TRBV10-3 and TRBJ2-3, with D maybe TRBD2 (7 bases). V was clipped by 8 bases and J by 1 base, with 13 bases between them. The CDR3 length is 14 residues. The germline gives CDR1 ENHRY, CDR2 SYGVKD. Written as DNA, the CDR3 is TGTGCCATCGGTAGGGGGGGAGGCACAGATACGCAGTATTTT. It specifies CAIGRGGGTDTQYF.

This clone appeared a few times. V is TRBV4-1 and J is TRBJ2-7, with D uncertain. This CDR3 region has 14 residues. Trimming removed 2 bases from V and 7 bases from J, with 15 bases in between. Germline CDR1 reads MGHRA; CDR2 reads YSYEKL. The CDR3 protein is CASSQPSTGYEQYF. The CDR3 nucleotides read TGCGCCAGCAGCCAACCCTCCACCGGCTATGAGCAGTACTTC.

The chain employs TRBV14 and TRBJ2-1, with 8 nucleotides matching TRBD1. Germline assignment: CDR1 SGHDN and CDR2 FVKESK. There are 15 residues in the CDR3. Trimming at V came to 5 bases and at J to 6 bases, leaving 9 bases not matched to a gene. CDR3 protein: CASSDFTGGLNEQFF. CDR3 DNA: TGTGCCAGCAGCGATTTTACAGGGGGTCTCAATGAGCAGTTCTTC.

The chain links TRBV6-5 to TRBJ1-1, with TRBD1 matching 7 bases. Germline V gene data show CDR1 as MNHEY and CDR2 as SVGAGI. This CDR3 is built from 15 residues. The V and J ends lost 0 bases and 1 base, in that order; junction bases with no gene match: 2. The CDR3 DNA sequence: TGTGCCAGCAGTTACTCGTCAGGGGGGAACACTGAAGCTTTCTTT. Translated: CASSYSSGGNTEAFF.

This sequence joins TRBV20-1 and TRBJ2-3; D is undetermined. Trimming left V 6 bases short and J 5 bases short, with 9 bases between. From germline, CDR1 is DFQATT and CDR2 SNEGSKA (reference sequence). This CDR3 contains 11 residues. The CDR3 bases are TGCAGTGCCCCTCGAATAGATACGCAGTATTTT. Amino acid sequence: CSAPRIDTQYF.

V and J are TRBV18 and TRBJ1-6; D uncertain. This CDR3 region has 16 residues. Per the germline V gene, CDR1 is KGHSH and CDR2 is LQKENI. With 1 base removed from V and 6 bases from J, the gap between germline ends came to 13 bases. The CDR3, as DNA: TGTGCCAGCTCACCACTTCCAGGTTGGAGTAATTCACCCCTCCACTTT. Translation: CASSPLPGWSNSPLHF.

This rearrangement joins TRBV6-5 to TRBJ1-1; a weak D match, TRBD1 (5 bases). The CDR3 totals 15 residues. Germline CDR1 reads MNHEY; CDR2 reads SVGAGI. V dropped 7 bases and J dropped 1 base, with 16 bases sitting between them. The CDR3 DNA sequence: TGTGCCAGCACCCACCGGGGGAGCGGGAACACTGAAGCTTTCTTT. Amino acid sequence: CASTHRGSGNTEAFF.

The chain is built from TRBV18 and TRBJ2-4; 8 positions match TRBD2. The CDR3 spans 15 residues. Germline CDR1 reads KGHSH; CDR2 reads LQKENI. Trimming took 0 bases from V and 7 from J; bases not matched to a gene: 5. CDR3 region: CASSPPSGGGNIQYF. DNA of the CDR3: TGTGCCAGCTCACCACCGAGCGGGGGTGGGAACATTCAGTACTTC.

V gene TRBV2 combines with J gene TRBJ2-5; D call uncertain. From germline, CDR1 is SNHLY and CDR2 FYNNEI. The germline V and J ends were trimmed by 8 bases and 2 bases, with 12 bases remaining between them. The CDR3 extends over 13 amino acids. The chain's CDR3 is CASDGLLQETQYF. The CDR3 DNA sequence: TGTGCCAGCGATGGCCTGTTGCAAGAGACCCAGTACTTC.

This sequence joins TRBV15 and TRBJ1-6; no clear D. This CDR3 spans 13 amino acids. Trimming left V 0 bases short and J 10 bases short, with 7 bases between. The germline V gene has CDR1 LNHNV and CDR2 YYDKDF (reference sequence). The CDR3 DNA is TGTGCCACCAGCAGAGATCACGGCTCACCCCTCCACTTT. Protein: CATSRDHGSPLHF.

The genes are TRBV30 and TRBJ1-4; possibly TRBD1 for D (5 bases). In germline, CDR1 is GTSNPN, CDR2 SVGIG (reference sequence). The CDR3 has 12 amino acids. V lost 1 base and J 8 bases, leaving 8 bases between the germline ends. The CDR3 sequence is CAWSGRGEKLFF. Written as DNA, the CDR3 is TGTGCCTGGAGTGGGAGGGGCGAAAAACTGTTTTTT.

This chain connects TRBV30 to TRBJ2-7; D gene uncertain. Germline assignment: CDR1 GTSNPN and CDR2 SVGIG (reference sequence). CDR3 length equals 11 residues. V dropped 3 bases and J dropped 5 bases, with 8 bases sitting between them. The CDR3 protein is CAWSLADEQYF. The CDR3 DNA is TGTGCCTGGAGCCTCGCGGACGAGCAGTACTTC. The whole variable domain, remainder taken from reference TRBV30 and TRBJ2-7, is SQTIHQWPATLVQPVGSPLSLECTVEGTSNPNLYWYRQAAGRGLQLLFYSVGIGQISSEVPQNLSASRPQDRQFILSSKKLLLSDSGFYLCAWSLADEQYFGPGTRLTVT.

This clone was detected a few times. The chain uses TRBV4-1 and TRBJ2-7; 8 bases agree with TRBD1. The length of the CDR3 is 16 residues. Germline values: CDR1 MGHRA, CDR2 YSYEKL. V shed 4 bases and J 3 bases; nucleotides not matched to a gene: 11. CDR3 sequence: CASSPSTGGVFYEQYF. The CDR3 nucleotides are TGCGCCAGCAGCCCCTCAACAGGGGGTGTCTTCTACGAGCAGTACTTC.

The J gene is TRBJ2-3, the V gene TRBV5-6, with 7 bases matching TRBD2. The germline V gene has CDR1 SGHDT and CDR2 YYEEEE. Trimming took 0 bases from V and 0 from J; bases not matched to a gene: 7. The CDR3 extends over 17 amino acids. CDR3 sequence (DNA): TGTGCCAGCAGCTTGGTCGGGGGGTGGGGCAGCACAGATACGCAGTATTTT. Amino acid sequence: CASSLVGGWGSTDTQYF. Full variable domain (rest looked up from reference TRBV5-6 and TRBJ2-3): DAGVTQSPTHLIKTRGQQVTLRCSPKSGHDTVSWYQQALGQGPQFIFQYYEEEERQRGNFPDRFSGHQFPNYSSELNVNALLLGDSALYLCASSLVGGWGSTDTQYFGPGTRLTVL.

J is TRBJ1-2 and V is TRBV19; 9 bases are a match to TRBD1. Trimming cost V 3 bases and J 9 bases; bases outside gene matches: 11. The CDR3 is 15 amino acids. Germline V gene data show CDR1 as LNHDA and CDR2 as SQIVND (reference sequence). As DNA, the CDR3 is TGTGCCAGTAGTATCGGACAGGGGCGAAGGACTAGCTACACCTTC. As protein: CASSIGQGRRTSYTF.

With respect to this clone: The junction departs from germline at one end; a sequencing error may be responsible. J is TRBJ2-1 and V is TRBV2, with unresolved D. Germline-derived CDR1 and CDR2 are SNHLY and FYNNEI. This CDR3 is built from 11 residues. In DNA form, the CDR3 reads TGTGCCAGCAATGAACGGAATGAGCAGTTCTTC. Residues: CASNERNEQFF.

The chain recombines TRBV10-1 with TRBJ1-1; D unresolved. The CDR3 is 14 residues long. The germline V gene has CDR1 WNHNN and CDR2 SYGVQD (reference sequence). V gave up 0 bases and J gave up 6 bases, with 11 bases separating them. CDR3 region: CASSESAVKAEAFF. CDR3 nucleotides: TGCGCCAGCAGTGAGTCTGCCGTAAAGGCTGAAGCTTTCTTT.

The chain couples TRBV2 to TRBJ2-5; tentative D call: TRBD1 (5 bases). V shed 3 bases and J shed 5 bases, with 13 bases lying between them. This CDR3 has 14 residues. Germline values: CDR1 SNHLY, CDR2 FYNNEI. CDR3 DNA: TGTGCCAGCAGTGAGAAGGGGATGTGGGAGACCCAGTACTTC. The encoded protein is CASSEKGMWETQYF. The full variable domain, in which reference TRBV2 and TRBJ2-5 provide the parts outside the CDR3, is EPEVTQTPSHQVTQMGQEVILRCVPISNHLYFYWYRQILGQKVEFLVSFYNNEISEKSEIFDDQFSVERPDGSNFTLKIRSTKLEDSAMYFCASSEKGMWETQYFGPGTRLLVL.

The CDR3 loop reads CAWRDVTAYYGYTF. For the CDR3, the DNA is TGTGCCTGGAGGGACGTGACAGCATACTATGGCTACACCTTC. The chain has TRBV30 and TRBJ1-2; TRBD1 is a possible D gene (5 bases). The CDR3 is 14 amino acids. Trimming cost V 3 bases and J 3 bases, with 14 bases left between them. Per the germline V gene, CDR1 is GTSNPN and CDR2 is SVGIG (reference sequence).

About this clone itself: The sample has other DNA sequences that encode this CDR3 too. V and J are TRBV19 and TRBJ1-5; D call uncertain. Trimming shortened V by 1 base and J by 4 bases, and 8 bases separated the two germline ends. This CDR3 is built from 14 residues. The germline V gene has CDR1 LNHDA and CDR2 SQIVND (reference sequence). Here the CDR3 reads CASSIGEVNQPQHF. CDR3 in DNA: TGTGCCAGTAGTATAGGAGAAGTTAATCAGCCCCAGCATTTT.

The chain employs TRBV4-1 and TRBJ2-1, with a tentative D call TRBD2 (7 bases). Germline V gene data show CDR1 as MGHRA and CDR2 as YSYEKL. The CDR3 is 17 amino acids. V was clipped by 1 base and J by 5 bases, with 18 bases between them. This CDR3 is CASSQVRVGGDNNEQFF. CDR3 bases: TGCGCCAGCAGCCAAGTACGGGTGGGAGGGGACAACAATGAGCAGTTCTTC.

This clone has only one observation. This chain joins TRBV27 and TRBJ2-3, with 15 bases lining up with TRBD2. The V segment lost 5 bases and the J segment 7 bases; nucleotides outside the gene matches: 10. The V gene's germline CDR1 is MNHEY and CDR2 SMNVEV (reference sequence). CDR3 length: 17 residues. DNA of the CDR3: TGTGCCAGCAGTCCACCGCCGGGACTAGCGGGGGGACATACGCAGTATTTT. This encodes CASSPPPGLAGGHTQYF.

The DNA for the CDR3 is TGTGCCAGCTCACCAGACATTAGGAACACTGAAGCTTTCTTT. It translates to CASSPDIRNTEAFF. The chain employs TRBV18 and TRBJ1-1; D is unclear. The ends were cut back, 2 bases at V and 1 base at J, with 8 bases in the middle. The CDR3 spans 14 residues. In germline, CDR1 is KGHSH, CDR2 LQKENI. Supplemented by reference TRBV18 and TRBJ1-1, the full variable domain reads NAGVMQNPRHLVRRRGQEARLRCSPMKGHSHVYWYRQLPEEGLKFMVYLQKENIIDESGMPKERFSAEFPKEGPSILRIQQVVRGDSAAYFCASSPDIRNTEAFFGQGTRLTVV.

The count of this clone is one. J is TRBJ2-3 and V is TRBV10-2, with D unclear. Germline CDR1 is WSHSY and CDR2 is SAAADI. The CDR3 has 11 residues. V lost 2 bases and J 7 bases, leaving 4 bases between the germline ends. The CDR3 loop is CASSEANTQYF. The CDR3 DNA reads TGCGCCAGCAGTGAGGCCAATACGCAGTATTTT.

The sample holds a few counts of this clone. The V gene is TRBV10-3, the J gene TRBJ1-6, with D possibly being TRBD1 (5 bases). The CDR3 length is 15 residues. Trimming stripped 0 bases from V and 7 bases from J, with 10 bases between. CDR1 and CDR2 (germline): ENHRY, SYGVKD. The CDR3 spells CAISESAGSNSPLHF. The CDR3 DNA reads TGTGCCATCAGTGAGTCGGCAGGGTCGAATTCACCCCTCCACTTT.

The chain recombines TRBV6-5 with TRBJ1-2; 8 bases are a match to TRBD1. CDR1 and CDR2 (germline): MNHEY, SVGAGI. The V and J ends lost 0 bases and 6 bases, in that order; junction bases with no gene match: 6. The CDR3 totals 15 residues. As DNA, the CDR3 is TGTGCCAGCAGTTACTCGATTCGGACAGGGCATGGCTACACCTTC. Translation gives CASSYSIRTGHGYTF.

The chain employs TRBV10-3 and TRBJ2-1; no definite D call. This CDR3 is built from 14 residues. Trimming removed 3 bases from V and 0 bases from J, with 6 bases in between. Germline V lookup: CDR1 ENHRY, CDR2 SYGVKD. CDR3 coding DNA: TGTGCCATCAGTGACGGCAGCTCCTACAATGAGCAGTTCTTC. As protein: CAISDGSSYNEQFF.

The chain employs TRBV13 and TRBJ1-2, with D unclear. This CDR3 contains 16 residues. V dropped 4 bases and J dropped 3 bases, with 18 bases sitting between them. Germline CDR1 PRHDT, CDR2 FYEKMQ (reference sequence). The CDR3 spells CASSSLPPDLDYGYTF. The CDR3 coding sequence is TGTGCCAGCAGCTCTCTCCCGCCAGATCTGGACTATGGCTACACCTTC.

This chain uses TRBV7-8 with TRBJ1-1; D gene unclear. V lost 1 base and J lost 1, with 10 bases in between. The germline CDR1 and CDR2 sequences are SGHVS and FQNEAQ. The CDR3 length is 15 residues. The chain's CDR3 is CASSLDWGGNTEAFF. CDR3 nucleotides: TGTGCCAGCAGCTTAGATTGGGGAGGGAACACTGAAGCTTTCTTT.

This clone has more than one count but fewer than ten. This rearrangement joins TRBV11-2 to TRBJ2-7; 14 bases align to TRBD2. The germline V gene encodes CDR1 SGHAT and CDR2 FQNNGV. V was clipped by 5 bases and J by 2 bases; unmatched bases: 2. CDR3 length equals 15 residues. The CDR3 loop reads CASSQGLAGAYEQYF. The CDR3 DNA reads TGTGCCAGCAGCCAGGGACTAGCGGGGGCCTACGAGCAGTACTTC.

Sample share makes this clone medium-sized. For the CDR3, the DNA is TGTGCCAGCAGCTTAGCGGGGGCAACAGCCCTGGGAGCTTTCTTT. The encoded protein is CASSLAGATALGAFF. This rearrangement joins TRBV5-8 to TRBJ1-1, with D perhaps TRBD1 (6 bases). V was pared by 2 bases and J by 10 bases, with 21 bases between. CDR3 length: 15 amino acids. CDR1 and CDR2 from the germline V gene are SGHTS and YDEGEE. The full variable domain, in which reference TRBV5-8 and TRBJ1-1 provide the parts outside the CDR3, is EAGVTQSPTHLIKTRGQQATLRCSPISGHTSVYWYQQALGLGLQFLLWYDEGEERNRGNFPPRFSGRQFPNYSSELNVNALELEDSALYLCASSLAGATALGAFFGQGTRLTVV.

The J gene is TRBJ1-6, the V gene TRBV4-1; 7 bases agree with TRBD1. Germline lookup yields CDR1 MGHRA and CDR2 YSYEKL. V lost 4 bases to trimming and J lost 7 bases; unmatched junction nucleotides: 7. The CDR3 has 15 amino acids. CDR3 residues: CASSLPGTENSPLHF. The CDR3 DNA reads as TGCGCCAGCAGCCTACCCGGGACAGAGAATTCACCCCTCCACTTT.